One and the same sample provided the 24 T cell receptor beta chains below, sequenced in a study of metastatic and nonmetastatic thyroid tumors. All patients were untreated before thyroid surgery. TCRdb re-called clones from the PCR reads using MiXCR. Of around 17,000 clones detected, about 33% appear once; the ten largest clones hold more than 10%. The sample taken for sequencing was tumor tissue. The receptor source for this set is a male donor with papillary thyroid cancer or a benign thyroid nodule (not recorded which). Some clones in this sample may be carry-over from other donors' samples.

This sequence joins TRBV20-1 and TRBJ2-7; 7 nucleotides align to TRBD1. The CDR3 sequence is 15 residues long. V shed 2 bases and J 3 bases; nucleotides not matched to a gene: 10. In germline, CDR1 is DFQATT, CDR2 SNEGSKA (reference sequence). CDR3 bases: TGCAGTGCTAGAAAGCCCGAGGGACAGTTCTACGAGCAGTACTTC. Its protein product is CSARKPEGQFYEQYF.

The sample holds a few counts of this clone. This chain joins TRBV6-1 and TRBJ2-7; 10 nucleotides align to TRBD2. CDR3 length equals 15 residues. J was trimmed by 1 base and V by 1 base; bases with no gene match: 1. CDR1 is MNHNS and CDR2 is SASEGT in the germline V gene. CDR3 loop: CASSEGTSGSYEQYF. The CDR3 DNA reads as TGTGCCAGCAGTGAAGGGACTAGCGGATCCTACGAGCAGTACTTC.

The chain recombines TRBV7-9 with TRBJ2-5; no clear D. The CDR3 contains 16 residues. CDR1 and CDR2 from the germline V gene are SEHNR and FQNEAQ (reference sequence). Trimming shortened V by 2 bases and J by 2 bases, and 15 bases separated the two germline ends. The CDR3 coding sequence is TGTGCCAGCAGCTTATGGCCAATTGGGTTTCAAGAGACCCAGTACTTC. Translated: CASSLWPIGFQETQYF.

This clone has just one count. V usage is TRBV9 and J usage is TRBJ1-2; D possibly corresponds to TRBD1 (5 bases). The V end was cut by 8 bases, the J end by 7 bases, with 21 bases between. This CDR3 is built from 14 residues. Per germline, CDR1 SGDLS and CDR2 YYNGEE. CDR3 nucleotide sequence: TGTGCCAGTGGGACGGGTTCCTCGGCCAGTGGCTACACCTTC. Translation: CASGTGSSASGYTF.

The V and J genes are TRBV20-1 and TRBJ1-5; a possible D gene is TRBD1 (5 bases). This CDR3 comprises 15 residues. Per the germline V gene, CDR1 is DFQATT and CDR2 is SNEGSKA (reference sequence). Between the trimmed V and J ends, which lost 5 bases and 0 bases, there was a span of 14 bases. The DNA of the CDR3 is TGCAGTGCTTCCGGGACGGAGACTAGCAATCAGCCCCAGCATTTT. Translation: CSASGTETSNQPQHF.

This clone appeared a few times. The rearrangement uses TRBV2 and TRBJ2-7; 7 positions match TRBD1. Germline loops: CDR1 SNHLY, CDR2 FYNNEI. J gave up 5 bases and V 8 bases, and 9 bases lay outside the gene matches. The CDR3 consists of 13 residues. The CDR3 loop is CASWAQGDHEQYF. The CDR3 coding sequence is TGTGCCAGCTGGGCCCAGGGGGACCACGAGCAGTACTTC.

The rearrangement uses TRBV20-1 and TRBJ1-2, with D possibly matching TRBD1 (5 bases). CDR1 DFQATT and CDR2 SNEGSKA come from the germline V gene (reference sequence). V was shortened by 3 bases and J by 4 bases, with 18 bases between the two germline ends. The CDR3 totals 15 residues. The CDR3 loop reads CSARAGGTGLYGYTF. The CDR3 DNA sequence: TGCAGTGCTAGGGCTGGGGGTACAGGCCTCTATGGCTACACCTTC.

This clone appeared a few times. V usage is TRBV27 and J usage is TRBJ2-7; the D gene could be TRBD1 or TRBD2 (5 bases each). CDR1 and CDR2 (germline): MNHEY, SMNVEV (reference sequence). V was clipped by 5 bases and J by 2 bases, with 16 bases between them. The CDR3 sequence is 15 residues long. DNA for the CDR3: TGTGCCAGCAGTCCCCTTGGGACCGTCCCCTACGAGCAGTACTTC. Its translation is CASSPLGTVPYEQYF.

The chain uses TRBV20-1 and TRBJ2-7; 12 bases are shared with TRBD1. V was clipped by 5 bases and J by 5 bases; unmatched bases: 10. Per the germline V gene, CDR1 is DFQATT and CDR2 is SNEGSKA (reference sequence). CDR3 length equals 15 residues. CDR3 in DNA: TGCAGTGCTCCTGCCGGGGACAGGGGGCAGGACGAGCAGTACTTC. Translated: CSAPAGDRGQDEQYF.

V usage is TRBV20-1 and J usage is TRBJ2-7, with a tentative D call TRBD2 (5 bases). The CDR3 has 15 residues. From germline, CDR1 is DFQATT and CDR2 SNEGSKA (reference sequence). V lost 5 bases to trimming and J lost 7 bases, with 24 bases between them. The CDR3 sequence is CSASDVRVRGREQYF. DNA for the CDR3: TGCAGTGCTTCAGATGTGAGGGTCCGTGGTCGAGAGCAGTACTTC.

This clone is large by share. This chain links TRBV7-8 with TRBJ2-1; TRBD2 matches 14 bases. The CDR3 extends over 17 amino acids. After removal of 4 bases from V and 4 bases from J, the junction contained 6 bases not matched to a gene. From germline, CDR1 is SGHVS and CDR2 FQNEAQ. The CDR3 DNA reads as TGTGCCAGCAGCTGGGGGACTAGCGGGAGTGGTTACAATGAGCAGTTCTTC. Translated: CASSWGTSGSGYNEQFF.

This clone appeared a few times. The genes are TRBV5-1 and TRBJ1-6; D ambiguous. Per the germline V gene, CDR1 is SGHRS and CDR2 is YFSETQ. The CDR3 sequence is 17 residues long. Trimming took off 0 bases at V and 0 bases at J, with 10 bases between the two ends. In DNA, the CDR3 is TGCGCCAGCAGCTTGGTGGCAGCGAGCTCCTATAATTCACCCCTCCACTTT. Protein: CASSLVAASSYNSPLHF.

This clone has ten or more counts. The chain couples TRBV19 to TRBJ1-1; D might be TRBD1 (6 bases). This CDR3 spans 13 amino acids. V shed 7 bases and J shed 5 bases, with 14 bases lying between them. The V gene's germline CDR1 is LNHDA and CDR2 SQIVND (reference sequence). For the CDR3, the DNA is TGTGCCAGTACGCGTAGGGGGAAAACTGAAGCTTTCTTT. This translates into CASTRRGKTEAFF.

Here the CDR3 reads CSAYDSLRNYGYTF. The CDR3 DNA reads TGCAGTGCTTACGACAGCCTAAGAAACTATGGCTACACCTTC. The J gene is TRBJ1-2, the V gene TRBV20-1; D possibly corresponds to TRBD1 (5 bases). This CDR3 region has 14 residues. The V end lost 5 bases, the J end lost 2 bases, and 15 bases lay between the germline ends. Germline assignment: CDR1 DFQATT and CDR2 SNEGSKA (reference sequence).

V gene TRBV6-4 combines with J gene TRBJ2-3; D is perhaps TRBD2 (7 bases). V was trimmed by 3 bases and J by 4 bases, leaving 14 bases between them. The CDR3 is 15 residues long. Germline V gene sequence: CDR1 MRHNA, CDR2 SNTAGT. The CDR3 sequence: CASSEVAGAADTQYF. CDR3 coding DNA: TGTGCCAGCAGTGAGGTGGCGGGGGCCGCAGATACGCAGTATTTT.

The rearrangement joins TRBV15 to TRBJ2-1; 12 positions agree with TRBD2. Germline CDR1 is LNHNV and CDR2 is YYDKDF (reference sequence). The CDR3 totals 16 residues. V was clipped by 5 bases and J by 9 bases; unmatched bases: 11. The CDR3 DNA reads TGTGCCACCAGCTCTTCTAGCGGGAGGGCCTTTGCTGAGCAGTTCTTC. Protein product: CATSSSSGRAFAEQFF.

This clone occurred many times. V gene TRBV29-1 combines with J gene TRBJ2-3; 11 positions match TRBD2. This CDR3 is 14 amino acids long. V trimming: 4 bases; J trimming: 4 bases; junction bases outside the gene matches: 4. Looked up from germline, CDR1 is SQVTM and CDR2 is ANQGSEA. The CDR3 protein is CSVGTSGSADTQYF. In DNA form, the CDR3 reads TGCAGCGTTGGTACTAGCGGGAGTGCAGATACGCAGTATTTT.

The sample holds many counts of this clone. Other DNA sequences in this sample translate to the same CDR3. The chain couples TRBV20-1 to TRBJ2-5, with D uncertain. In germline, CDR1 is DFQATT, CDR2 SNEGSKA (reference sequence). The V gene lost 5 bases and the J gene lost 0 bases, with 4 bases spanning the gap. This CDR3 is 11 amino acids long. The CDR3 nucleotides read TGCAGTGCTCAGTACCAAGAGACCCAGTACTTC. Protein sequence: CSAQYQETQYF.

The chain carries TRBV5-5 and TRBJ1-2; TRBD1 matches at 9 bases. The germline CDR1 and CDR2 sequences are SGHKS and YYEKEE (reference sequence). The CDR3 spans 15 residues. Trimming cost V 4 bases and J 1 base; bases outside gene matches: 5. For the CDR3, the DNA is TGTGCCAGCAGCCCCAGACAGGGGGGTAACTATGGCTACACCTTC. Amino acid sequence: CASSPRQGGNYGYTF.

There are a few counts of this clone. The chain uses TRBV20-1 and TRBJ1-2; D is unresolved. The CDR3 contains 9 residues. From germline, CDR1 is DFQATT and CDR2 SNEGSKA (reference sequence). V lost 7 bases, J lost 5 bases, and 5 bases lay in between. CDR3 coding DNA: TGCAGTGTAGGGTATGGCTACACCTTC. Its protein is CSVGYGYTF.

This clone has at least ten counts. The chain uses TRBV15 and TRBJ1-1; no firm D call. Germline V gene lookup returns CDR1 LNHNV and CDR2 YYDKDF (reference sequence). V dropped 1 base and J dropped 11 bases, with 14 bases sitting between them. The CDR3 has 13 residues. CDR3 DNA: TGTGCCACCAGCAGAGCGGGCAAAGGGTGGGCTTTCTTT. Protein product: CATSRAGKGWAFF.

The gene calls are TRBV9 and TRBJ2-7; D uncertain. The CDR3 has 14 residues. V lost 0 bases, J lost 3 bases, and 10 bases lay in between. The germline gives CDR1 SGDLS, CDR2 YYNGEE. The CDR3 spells CASSVAFEGYEQYF. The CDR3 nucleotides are TGTGCCAGCAGCGTAGCTTTCGAAGGCTACGAGCAGTACTTC.

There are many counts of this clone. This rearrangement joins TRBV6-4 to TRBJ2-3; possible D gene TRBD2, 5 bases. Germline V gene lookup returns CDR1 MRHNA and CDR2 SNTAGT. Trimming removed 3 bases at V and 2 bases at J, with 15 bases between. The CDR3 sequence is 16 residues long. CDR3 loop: CASSEKAETYTDTQYF. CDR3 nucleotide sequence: TGTGCCAGCAGTGAGAAAGCGGAGACCTACACAGATACGCAGTATTTT.

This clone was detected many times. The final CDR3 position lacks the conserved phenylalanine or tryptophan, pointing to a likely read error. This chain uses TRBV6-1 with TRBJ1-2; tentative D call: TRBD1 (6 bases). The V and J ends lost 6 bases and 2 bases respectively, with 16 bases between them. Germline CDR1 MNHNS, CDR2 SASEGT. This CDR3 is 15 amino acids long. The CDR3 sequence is CASSAPGGRNYGYTS. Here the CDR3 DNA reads TGTGCCAGCAGCGCCCCGGGGGGCAGGAACTATGGCTACACCTCC.